This is a list of T cell receptor beta chains from one sample in a study of response to subunit inactivated influenza vaccine. MiXCR, run by TCRdb on the RT-PCR reads, gives a single entry per CDR3 protein. The data contain approximately 530,000 distinct CDR3 sequences, more than 7% of them singletons. The material sequenced was PBMCs from blood, taken 23 to 25 months after vaccination. The receptors here all came from a man aged 45 to 75 who received an inactivated influenza vaccine. The CDR3 runs from the conserved cysteine through the conserved F or W. A D gene is named only where the DNA matches it firmly. Size is stated for part of the rows, as once, few or many counts, or as a class when the clone is expanded.

>TRBV6-2/TRBV6-3|TRBJ2-2|many|-
TGTGCCAGCAGTCACCCTAAGATCACCGCCACCGGGGAGCTGTTTTTT
CASSHPKITATGELFF
>TRBV7-2|TRBJ1-3|-|-
TGTGCCAGCAGCTCGGGACTTCTCTCTGGAAACACCATATATTTT
CASSSGLLSGNTIYF
>TRBV20-1|TRBJ1-2|many|-
TGCAGTGCTAGCTCCTCAGACTACGCAAGGGGCTACACCTTC
CSASSSDYARGYTF
>TRBV7-2|TRBJ2-7|-|TRBD1
TGTGCCAGCAGCTTAGCGGGGACAGGGGTCCCCTACGAGCAGTACTTC
CASSLAGTGVPYEQYF
>TRBV5-6|TRBJ2-7|many|-
TGTGCCAGCAGCTTGGGGCCGAGCTCCTACGAGCAGTACTTC
CASSLGPSSYEQYF
>TRBV6-2/TRBV6-3|TRBJ2-5|few|TRBD2
TGTGCCAGCTTATCGGGACTAGCGGAGACCCAGTACTTC
CASLSGLAETQYF
>TRBV5-1|TRBJ1-1|-|-
TGCGCCAGCAGCTTGTGGGGGGAATTGCACACTGAAGCTTTCTTT
CASSLWGELHTEAFF
>TRBV5-1|TRBJ2-2|-|-
TGCGCCAGCAGCCCCGGACGGCCGAACACCGGGGAGCTGTTTTTT
CASSPGRPNTGELFF
>TRBV6-1|TRBJ2-5|few|-
TGTGCCAGCAGAGGCCGGCGGGGCCAAGAGACCCAGTACTTC
CASRGRRGQETQYF
>TRBV20-1|TRBJ2-3|few|-
TGCAGTGGAGCGCCGTTAGGGAGCACAGATACGCAGTATTTT
CSGAPLGSTDTQYF
>TRBV7-8|TRBJ2-7|many|-
TGTGCCAGCAGCTCACAAGAATTAAGCGAGCAGTACTTC
CASSSQELSEQYF
>TRBV29-1|TRBJ1-1|few|TRBD1
TGCAGCGTGTTGACAGGGATGAACACTGAAGCTTTCTTT
CSVLTGMNTEAFF
>TRBV6-5|TRBJ1-4|many|-
TGTGCCAGCGGGGGGGGACCTGAAAAACTGTTTTTT
CASGGGPEKLFF
>TRBV29-1|TRBJ2-3|many|TRBD2
TGCAGCGTTGAGCTAGCGGGAGGGCCTAGCACAGATACGCAGTATTTT
CSVELAGGPSTDTQYF
>TRBV29-1|TRBJ2-1|few|TRBD2
TGCAGCGTCGGACTAGGTGGCTATGAGCAGTTCTTC
CSVGLGGYEQFF
>TRBV6-2/TRBV6-3|TRBJ2-1|few|TRBD2
TGTGCCAGCACTACTAGCGGGGCCTACAATGAGCAGTTCTTC
CASTTSGAYNEQFF
>TRBV11-2|TRBJ2-1|many|TRBD1
TGTGCCAGCAGCTTAGTAGGACAGGGCCGTCTCGTGGCCTACAATGAGCAGTTCTTC
CASSLVGQGRLVAYNEQFF
>TRBV20-1|TRBJ2-2|few|-
TGCAGTGCTAGGAATGGCCAGCTCAACACCGGGGAGCTGTTTTTT
CSARNGQLNTGELFF
>TRBV11-1|TRBJ2-3|-|TRBD2
TGTGCCAGCAGCTCAAGCGGGAGAGGCGGGGATACGCAGTATTTT
CASSSSGRGGDTQYF
>TRBV6-1|TRBJ1-1|-|-
TGTGCCACCCGGGGGGAAGGAGGGAAGACTGAAGCTTTCTTT
CATRGEGGKTEAFF
>TRBV5-1|TRBJ2-5|-|-
TGCGCCAGCAGCATGGGTCGATTCCAAGAGACCCAGTACTTC
CASSMGRFQETQYF
>TRBV9|TRBJ2-1|few|-
TGTGCCAGCAGCGTAGTCGGGGCGGGTTCCTACAATGAGCAGTTCTTC
CASSVVGAGSYNEQFF
>TRBV5-6|TRBJ1-3|-|-
TGTGCCAGCAGCGAAACAGGGTCTGGAAACACCATATATTTT
CASSETGSGNTIYF
>TRBV20-1|TRBJ2-4|few|-
TGCAGTGGTCAGGACGGCCTAGCCAAAAACATTCAGTACTTC
CSGQDGLAKNIQYF
>TRBV5-6|TRBJ2-1|few|-
TGTGCCAGCAGCTTAGGACCAGGCTTAAGAAATGAGCAGTTCTTC
CASSLGPGLRNEQFF
>TRBV7-2|TRBJ1-6|many|-
TGTGCCAGCAGCTTACAGGGGCTGAATTCACCCCTCCACTTT
CASSLQGLNSPLHF
>TRBV27|TRBJ2-7|few|-
TGTGCCAGCAGTTGGGGACTCTCCTACGAGCAGTACTTC
CASSWGLSYEQYF
>TRBV4-1|TRBJ2-3|-|-
TGCGCCAGCAGCCAACAGGACAGCGTTAATACGCAGTATTTT
CASSQQDSVNTQYF